This T cell receptor (beta chain) emerged from a study of lymphopenia after photon versus proton radiotherapy. Overall study results and limits: In patients who died, overall survival fell as post-nadir TCR diversity dropped more. After the lymphocyte nadir, photon-treated repertoires showed oligoclonal expansion, especially of CD8+ Temra cells. Better survival with proton therapy was suggested as possible, not demonstrated.

The germline gives CDR1 SGHAT, CDR2 FQNNGV. After removal of 5 bases from V and 0 bases from J, the junction contained 11 bases not matched to a gene. CDR3 length: 18 amino acids. As for this clone: The antigen is not known.

Only in-frame clones appear in the TCRdb table, and some are missing; sequencing was by immunoSEQ multiplex PCR. Here the sample spans about 50,000 clones, under 95% being singletons. The chain links TRBV11-2 to TRBJ2-3, with TRBD2 identical over 10 bases. The sequence was collected from a woman aged 40-49 years with cholangiocarcinoma. Sequenced material: peripheral blood, taken from a patient treated with photon-based radiotherapy. The DNA for the CDR3 is TGTGCCAGCAGCCTTACCACGATAGCGGGGGGTAGCACAGATACGCAGTATTTT. Amino acids: CASSLTTIAGGSTDTQYF.